These 31 T cell receptor beta chains share one sample of origin, sequenced in a study of cytomegalovirus exposure and HLA in healthy donors. Measured with immunoSEQ multiplex PCR; TCRdb has only the in-frame clones, and not every one. The repertoire holds 130,000 to 150,000 clones, with 86% as singletons. The source material was PBMCs. The receptors originated from a man in his late teens or twenties in good health and CMV-seronegative.

This chain links TRBV18 with TRBJ1-1, with 7 bases fitting TRBD1. Germline loops: CDR1 KGHSH, CDR2 LQKENI. After removal of 1 base from V and 1 base from J, the junction contained 0 bases not matched to a gene. The CDR3 consists of 14 residues. The DNA of the CDR3 is TGTGCCAGCTCACCACGGACAGGGAACACTGAAGCTTTCTTT. Its translation: CASSPRTGNTEAFF.

The chain recombines TRBV5-1 with TRBJ1-1, with D maybe TRBD1 (5 bases). Trimming removed 3 bases from V and 4 bases from J, with 19 bases in between. The CDR3 is 16 amino acids. CDR1 and CDR2 (germline): SGHRS, YFSETQ. CDR3 in amino acids: CASSSWGVLFGTEAFF. The CDR3 nucleotides are TGCGCCAGCAGCTCCTGGGGGGTACTTTTTGGCACTGAAGCTTTCTTT. Supplemented by reference TRBV5-1 and TRBJ1-1, the full variable domain reads KAGVTQTPRYLIKTRGQQVTLSCSPISGHRSVSWYQQTPGQGLQFLFEYFSETQRNKGNFPGRFSGRQFSNSRSEMNVSTLELGDSALYLCASSSWGVLFGTEAFFGQGTRLTVV.

The sample holds a few counts of this clone. Other DNA sequences in this specimen translate into the identical CDR3. The V call is TRBV27, the J call TRBJ2-1, with 7 bases matching TRBD2. CDR1 and CDR2 (germline): MNHEY, SMNVEV (reference sequence). CDR3 length: 13 residues. After removal of 7 bases from V and 9 bases from J, the junction contained 9 bases not matched to a gene. This CDR3 is CASTPGPGGEQFF. CDR3 in DNA: TGTGCCAGCACCCCGGGACCGGGAGGTGAGCAGTTCTTC.

V gene TRBV19 combines with J gene TRBJ2-1; 13 positions match TRBD2. This CDR3 region has 16 residues. CDR1 is LNHDA and CDR2 is SQIVND in the germline V gene (reference sequence). V shed 6 bases, J shed 6 bases, and the junction held 8 bases outside the gene matches. CDR3 sequence reads: CASSPPGLAGSNEQFF. DNA for the CDR3: TGTGCCAGTAGCCCACCGGGACTAGCGGGAAGCAATGAGCAGTTCTTC.

This clone was recorded only once. The chain uses TRBV5-8 and TRBJ1-1; TRBD1 is a possible D gene (5 bases). Trimming took off 7 bases at V and 5 bases at J, with 15 bases between the two ends. CDR1 and CDR2 from the germline V gene are SGHTS and YDEGEE. The length of the CDR3 is 13 residues. Here the CDR3 reads CASRARGDTEAFF. The CDR3 DNA reads TGTGCCAGCCGGGCACGGGGGGATACTGAAGCTTTCTTT. Based on the CDR3 plus reference TRBV5-8 and TRBJ1-1, the full variable domain is EAGVTQSPTHLIKTRGQQATLRCSPISGHTSVYWYQQALGLGLQFLLWYDEGEERNRGNFPPRFSGRQFPNYSSELNVNALELEDSALYLCASRARGDTEAFFGQGTRLTVV.

The sample holds one count of this clone. This likely comes from a read error, as the CDR3 has no conserved phenylalanine or tryptophan at its end. Because the CDR3's place on the DNA is in doubt, the DNA is left out and the CDR3 is given as listed by TCRdb. The chain has TRBV6-6 and TRBJ2-7; the table names TRBD2, a call not compared with the DNA. The CDR3 extends over 14 residues, inclusive of both ends. Germline V gene lookup returns CDR1 MNHNY and CDR2 SVGAGI (reference sequence). The CDR3 loop is CASSDGLAGGYVLL.

The chain carries TRBV6-5 and TRBJ2-7, with TRBD2 identical over 12 bases. Germline CDR1 and CDR2: MNHEY and SVGAGI. This CDR3 is 15 amino acids long. V lost 5 bases, J lost 3 bases, and 5 bases stayed unmatched. The CDR3 DNA reads TGTGCCAGCAGTGGTCGGACTAGCGGGAACTACGAGCAGTACTTC. Amino acid sequence: CASSGRTSGNYEQYF.

The rearrangement links TRBV2 to TRBJ2-2; D unresolved. Germline CDR1 SNHLY, CDR2 FYNNEI. The CDR3 totals 14 residues. V was clipped by 5 bases and J by 0 bases, with 7 bases between them. In DNA form, the CDR3 reads TGTGCCAGCAGTTTACAGCCGAACACCGGGGAGCTGTTTTTT. Its protein product is CASSLQPNTGELFF.

This chain links TRBV5-8 with TRBJ2-5, with D maybe TRBD2 (6 bases). This CDR3 is 14 amino acids long. The germline V gene encodes CDR1 SGHTS and CDR2 YDEGEE. V was pared by 7 bases and J by 4 bases, with 17 bases between. CDR3 DNA: TGTGCCAGCCTCTGGTCGGGGGAGGCAGAGACCCAGTACTTC. It translates to CASLWSGEAETQYF.

This clone was counted once. V is TRBV4-1 and J is TRBJ1-2; D gene unclear. V shed 0 bases and J shed 4 bases, with 9 bases lying between them. The length of the CDR3 is 14 residues. From germline, CDR1 is MGHRA and CDR2 YSYEKL. In DNA, the CDR3 is TGCGCCAGCAGCCAAGATGTACGGTCCTATGGCTACACCTTC. Translating it yields CASSQDVRSYGYTF.

This clone was observed a few times. J is TRBJ2-7 and V is TRBV6-6; 9 bases align to TRBD2. From germline, CDR1 is MNHNY and CDR2 SVGAGI (reference sequence). Trimming removed 2 bases from V and 3 bases from J; junction bases left unmatched: 8. This CDR3 region has 16 residues. This CDR3 reads CASSYEWREGNYEQYF. The CDR3 coding sequence is TGTGCCAGCAGTTACGAGTGGCGGGAGGGAAACTACGAGCAGTACTTC.

The chain carries TRBV27 and TRBJ2-1, with 7 bases aligning to TRBD2. V trimming: 0 bases; J trimming: 7 bases; junction bases outside the gene matches: 6. Germline-derived CDR1 and CDR2 are MNHEY and SMNVEV (reference sequence). CDR3 length: 15 amino acids. CDR3 amino acids: CASSLSGEGLNEQFF. For the CDR3, the DNA is TGTGCCAGCAGTTTATCGGGGGAGGGCCTAAATGAGCAGTTCTTC.

This sequence joins TRBV18 and TRBJ2-5, with D uncertain. The CDR3 covers 14 residues. Trimming shortened V by 2 bases and J by 0 bases, and 7 bases separated the two germline ends. Germline CDR1 is KGHSH and CDR2 is LQKENI. The CDR3 bases are TGTGCCAGCTCACCAGTCAGGAACCAAGAGACCCAGTACTTC. As protein: CASSPVRNQETQYF.

The chain combines TRBV5-4 with TRBJ2-5; 11 bases match TRBD1. With 4 bases clipped from V and 3 bases from J, the junction kept 2 bases outside the gene matches. In germline, CDR1 is SGHNT, CDR2 YYREEE (reference sequence). This CDR3 spans 14 amino acids. The CDR3 spells CASSRTGGEETQYF. CDR3 in DNA: TGTGCCAGCAGCCGGACAGGGGGCGAAGAGACCCAGTACTTC.

The chain is built from TRBV6-1 and TRBJ2-2; no firm D call. Trimming shortened V by 1 base and J by 4 bases, and 7 bases separated the two germline ends. From germline, CDR1 is MNHNS and CDR2 SASEGT. This CDR3 is 14 amino acids long. For the CDR3, the DNA is TGTGCCAGCAGTGAAGTACAGTTCACCGGGGAGCTGTTTTTT. Translated, it gives CASSEVQFTGELFF.

V usage is TRBV5-1 and J usage is TRBJ1-4; 12 nucleotides agree with TRBD1. The CDR3 is made up of 17 amino acids. Trimming at V came to 3 bases and at J to 5 bases, leaving 8 bases not matched to a gene. CDR1 is SGHRS and CDR2 is YFSETQ in the germline V gene. The CDR3 loop reads CASSSSGTGGINEKLFF. As DNA, the CDR3 is TGCGCCAGCAGCTCGTCCGGGACAGGGGGCATAAATGAAAAACTGTTTTTT.

Only a few counts were recorded for this clone. The chain links TRBV6-5 to TRBJ2-5; D perhaps matches TRBD1 (6 bases). Germline loops: CDR1 MNHEY, CDR2 SVGAGI. This CDR3 is built from 14 residues. With 6 bases removed from V and 5 bases from J, the gap between germline ends came to 16 bases. CDR3 sequence reads: CASSGQKLAETQYF. CDR3 bases: TGTGCCAGCAGCGGACAGAAACTGGCGGAGACCCAGTACTTC.

This clone was observed a few times. This chain uses TRBV4-1 with TRBJ2-7; a weak D match, TRBD1 (6 bases). The germline CDR1 and CDR2 sequences are MGHRA and YSYEKL. CDR3 length equals 15 residues. V lost 1 base and J 0 bases, leaving 10 bases between the germline ends. The CDR3 is CASSQGTDHSYEQYF. The CDR3 bases are TGCGCCAGCAGCCAAGGGACAGATCACTCCTACGAGCAGTACTTC.

This sequence joins TRBV6-5 and TRBJ2-7, with D possibly TRBD2 on 5 matching bases. Trimming removed 0 bases at V and 5 bases at J, with 17 bases between. This CDR3 is built from 16 residues. The germline V gene has CDR1 MNHEY and CDR2 SVGAGI. The CDR3 DNA sequence: TGTGCCAGCAGTTACTCGGTCTCACGGGATTTCAACGAGCAGTACTTC. Protein sequence: CASSYSVSRDFNEQYF.

V usage is TRBV6-5 and J usage is TRBJ2-7, with D possibly TRBD2 on 6 matching bases. This CDR3 spans 12 amino acids. V was trimmed by 6 bases and J by 7 bases, leaving 13 bases between them. In germline, CDR1 is MNHEY, CDR2 SVGAGI. The CDR3 is CASRGAGLEQYF. The CDR3, as DNA: TGTGCCAGCAGGGGTGCGGGGCTGGAGCAGTACTTC.

In this sample, this clone turned up once. V is TRBV2 and J is TRBJ2-1; possibly TRBD1 for D (5 bases). Trimming stripped 9 bases from V and 9 bases from J, with 24 bases between. CDR1 is SNHLY and CDR2 is FYNNEI in the germline V gene. The CDR3 runs 15 residues. Here the CDR3 reads CASSLRSRGRGEQFF. The CDR3, as DNA: TGTGCCAGTTCCCTTCGGTCCCGAGGAAGGGGTGAGCAGTTCTTC.

This rearrangement joins TRBV11-2 to TRBJ2-3; the match to TRBD2 covers 7 bases. Germline loops: CDR1 SGHAT, CDR2 FQNNGV. The ends lost 4 bases at V and 2 bases at J; junction bases unmatched: 9. This CDR3 has 16 amino acids. This CDR3 reads CASSSREGWATDTQYF. CDR3 nucleotide sequence: TGTGCCAGCAGCTCCAGGGAGGGTTGGGCCACAGATACGCAGTATTTT. The full variable domain, in which reference TRBV11-2 and TRBJ2-3 provide the parts outside the CDR3, is EAGVAQSPRYKIIEKRQSVAFWCNPISGHATLYWYQQILGQGPKLLIQFQNNGVVDDSQLPKDRFSAERLKGVDSTLKIQPAKLEDSAVYLCASSSREGWATDTQYFGPGTRLTVL.

The chain joins TRBV11-2 to TRBJ1-3; D is ambiguous. In germline, CDR1 is SGHAT, CDR2 FQNNGV. CDR3 length equals 15 residues. Trimming left V 3 bases short and J 4 bases short, with 13 bases between. CDR3 loop: CASSFQLGPGNTIYF. CDR3 nucleotides: TGTGCCAGCAGCTTCCAACTAGGGCCGGGAAACACCATATATTTT. Looking up the rest from reference TRBV11-2 and TRBJ1-3 gives the full variable domain: EAGVAQSPRYKIIEKRQSVAFWCNPISGHATLYWYQQILGQGPKLLIQFQNNGVVDDSQLPKDRFSAERLKGVDSTLKIQPAKLEDSAVYLCASSFQLGPGNTIYFGEGSWLTVV.

This rearrangement joins TRBV2 to TRBJ1-2; unclear D gene. V was clipped by 5 bases and J by 3 bases, with 10 bases between them. CDR3 size: 13 residues. Germline V lookup: CDR1 SNHLY, CDR2 FYNNEI. CDR3 loop: CASSWEGDYGYTF. Here the CDR3 DNA reads TGTGCCAGCAGTTGGGAGGGAGACTATGGCTACACCTTC.

J is TRBJ1-5 and V is TRBV4-1; D is uncertain. Germline assignment: CDR1 MGHRA and CDR2 YSYEKL. This CDR3 is 12 amino acids long. The V end lost 3 bases, the J end lost 4 bases, and 4 bases lay between the germline ends. In nucleotides, the CDR3 is TGCGCCAGCAGCCAGGAGAATCAGCCCCAGCATTTT. It is translated as CASSQENQPQHF.

J is TRBJ2-3 and V is TRBV27, with 7 bases aligning to TRBD2. The CDR3 sequence is 16 residues long. Unmatched junction bases numbered 10, after V lost 4 bases and J lost 3 bases. From germline, CDR1 is MNHEY and CDR2 SMNVEV (reference sequence). The chain's CDR3 is CASSYSAGDWTDTQYF. For the CDR3, the DNA is TGTGCCAGCAGTTATTCGGCGGGGGACTGGACAGATACGCAGTATTTT.

V usage is TRBV4-2 and J usage is TRBJ2-7, with 10 bases lining up with TRBD1. Trimming removed 4 bases from V and 5 bases from J; junction bases left unmatched: 8. Germline assignment: CDR1 LGHNA and CDR2 YNFKEQ. The CDR3 extends over 15 amino acids. The CDR3 reads CASSRSGTGEDEQYF. CDR3 in DNA: TGTGCCAGCAGCCGGTCCGGGACAGGGGAAGACGAGCAGTACTTC.

The chain has TRBV7-8 and TRBJ2-7; TRBD2 matches at 13 bases. The CDR3 sequence is 15 residues long. J was trimmed by 2 bases and V by 5 bases; bases with no gene match: 3. The germline V gene has CDR1 SGHVS and CDR2 FQNEAQ. CDR3 nucleotides: TGTGCCAGCAGCCCCGGGACTAGCGGGGCCTACGAGCAGTACTTC. It specifies CASSPGTSGAYEQYF.

V and J are TRBV28 and TRBJ2-1; D remains unclear. V lost 6 bases, J lost 5 bases, and 17 bases lay in between. The CDR3 runs to 15 residues. The germline gives CDR1 MDHEN, CDR2 SYDVKM. CDR3 region: CASSGRWRRNNEQFF. CDR3 DNA sequence: TGTGCCAGCAGCGGCCGCTGGCGGAGAAACAATGAGCAGTTCTTC.

The chain recombines TRBV5-1 with TRBJ2-1; 7 bases match TRBD1. V lost 2 bases, J lost 5 bases, and 4 bases stayed unmatched. Germline V gives CDR1 SGHRS, CDR2 YFSETQ. The CDR3 contains 14 residues. The CDR3 DNA sequence: TGCGCCAGCAGCTTATACAGGGGTAACAATGAGCAGTTCTTC. Residues: CASSLYRGNNEQFF.

The chain employs TRBV19 and TRBJ1-5, with D maybe TRBD1 (6 bases). From germline, CDR1 is LNHDA and CDR2 SQIVND (reference sequence). This CDR3 contains 15 residues. Trimming took off 7 bases at V and 9 bases at J, with 22 bases between the two ends. The CDR3 nucleotides read TGTGCCAGTACTCTAGGCACAGGGTCGTTTCGGCCCCAGCATTTT. Translating gives CASTLGTGSFRPQHF.